This TCR beta chain was recovered during a study of identical twins (TCRdb year 2016). For the wider study: TCR alpha and beta repertoires from monozygotic twins, unrelated adults of various ages and cord blood were deep-sequenced to test whether fetal clonotypes persist. Replicate twin experiments were performed at different times using different library preparation protocols to rule out contamination.

Every donor was a healthy Caucasian. The study also sequenced three unrelated non-twin adults: a male aged 18 to 30, a male aged 50 to 59 and a female aged 50 to 59. Miltenyi CD45RO+ enrichment and human naive T-cell isolation kits were used to isolate memory (CD45RO+) and naive T cells from PBMC. Overall results and qualifications from the work: Recombination models systematically underestimated out-of-frame TCR alpha sharing in monozygotic twins but agreed with sharing between unrelated individuals. The excess sharing between twins in beta out-of-frame sequences was weaker because fewer shared sequences reduced the signal-to-noise ratio. Compared with coincidental sharing between unrelated individuals, out-of-frame TCR alpha sequences shared between twins had an excess of sequences with low generation probability. Zero-insertion analyses could be partly confounded by invariant T cells such as MAIT and iNKT, though diverse VJ usage argued against such confounding for most clonotypes. Fewer insertions were carried by abundant cord blood beta clonotypes; a weaker similar trend was observed in young adult naive repertoires, while no such trend was observed in memory repertoires. Because the same donors could not be followed over many years, conclusions were based on cross-sectional statistical analysis.

Concerning this clonotype itself: Which antigen it targets is not known. The record has no base qualities; no much larger clone is one base away.

Library creation used 5' RACE. Data came from an Illumina HiSeq 2000. A universal primer binding site was introduced by template switching, and a unique molecular identifier was present in the final cDNA, enabling accurate counting of TCR cDNA molecules. Specific primers in the conserved constant-segment region were used to synthesize first-strand cDNA for the TCR alpha and beta chains. To control for contamination, every cDNA library carried two barcodes: a SMART-Mk sample barcode plus Illumina barcodes. TruSeq adapter sequences, together with Illumina sample barcodes, were added in two successive PCR steps. The TCR alpha and beta cDNA libraries were sequenced on the Illumina HiSeq platform using custom primers. Per the original workflow: MiGEC processed the raw reads to extract unique molecular identifiers, while MiXCR was used to determine the CDR3 positions. Recombination models were inferred per individual with the repgenHMM and IGoR tools using an EM algorithm. The analysis of shared clonotypes was done with the tcR package in R, with sharing normalized by the product of cloneset sizes. Out-of-frame nonproductive sequences were analyzed to study raw recombination free of thymic and clonal selection effects. Clones were called with MiXCR by TCRdb after fastp trimmed the public reads at Q25, and only in-frame beta chains were retained. Rows are combined by CDR3 protein, so each entry shows the most common genes and DNA. V and J calls and clone size were set by TCRdb, not the authors. This sample has around 670,000 distinct CDR3 sequences in its table, and around 6% of those were observed once. The ten largest clones represent under 2% of the sample.

The V end loses 2 bases and the J end loses 1 base, and a stretch of 9 bases separates them. The germline V gene supplies CDR1 SQVTM and CDR2 ANQGSEA. The CDR3, cysteine through phenylalanine, is 13 amino acids long. Kept here is only the CDR3 DNA, which spans 39 bases and is read in frame from base 1. The receptor was isolated from a man aged 18 to 35 in good health. Sequences were obtained from naive T cells sorted from blood. The cell subset or site label corresponds to: cells isolated with a human naive T-cell isolation kit. The chain couples TRBV29-1 to TRBJ2-7; the D segment cannot be called with confidence. The DNA reads TGCAGCGTTGAAAGGGCAGGTTCCTACGAGCAGTACTTC. The encoded protein is CSVERAGSYEQYF.